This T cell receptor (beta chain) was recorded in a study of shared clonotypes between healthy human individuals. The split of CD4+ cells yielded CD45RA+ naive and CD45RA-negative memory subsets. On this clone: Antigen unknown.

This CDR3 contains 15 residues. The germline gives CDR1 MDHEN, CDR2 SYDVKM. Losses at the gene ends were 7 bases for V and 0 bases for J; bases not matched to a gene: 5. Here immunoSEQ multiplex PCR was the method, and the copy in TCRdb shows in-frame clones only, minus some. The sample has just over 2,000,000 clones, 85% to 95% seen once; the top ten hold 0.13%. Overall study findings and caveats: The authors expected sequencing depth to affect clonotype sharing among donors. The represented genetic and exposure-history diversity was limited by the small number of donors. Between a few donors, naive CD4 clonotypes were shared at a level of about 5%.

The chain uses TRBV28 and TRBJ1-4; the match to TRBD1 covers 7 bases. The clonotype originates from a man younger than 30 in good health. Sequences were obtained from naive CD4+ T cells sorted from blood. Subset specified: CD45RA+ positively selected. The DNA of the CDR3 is TGTGCCAGCACCACAGGGGACGCAACTAATGAAAAACTGTTTTTT. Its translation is CASTTGDATNEKLFF.